This T cell receptor (beta chain) was observed in a study of shared clonotypes between healthy human individuals. Study results and limitations: Richness estimates generally favored naive over memory subsets.

The CDR3 length is 15 residues, termini included. The germline CDR1 and CDR2 sequences are SEHNR and FQNEAQ (reference sequence). CD45RO-negative, CCR7-selected cells formed the naive CD8 fraction, which excluded terminally differentiated effector memory CD45RA+ cells. As for this clone: Its antigen is undetermined. Because the CDR3's place on the DNA is in doubt, the DNA is left out and the CDR3 is given as listed by TCRdb.

Sequenced by immunoSEQ multiplex PCR; TCRdb stores in-frame clones only, minus some. Here the sample spans hundreds of thousands of clones, 95% to 96% being singletons. Source material: naive CD8+ T cells sorted from blood. The chain couples TRBV7-9 to TRBJ1-2; the listed D gene, TRBD1, was not tested against the DNA. This TCR was sampled from a woman aged 30 to 39 in good health. The CDR3 sequence is CASSLVGTAFFGYTF.